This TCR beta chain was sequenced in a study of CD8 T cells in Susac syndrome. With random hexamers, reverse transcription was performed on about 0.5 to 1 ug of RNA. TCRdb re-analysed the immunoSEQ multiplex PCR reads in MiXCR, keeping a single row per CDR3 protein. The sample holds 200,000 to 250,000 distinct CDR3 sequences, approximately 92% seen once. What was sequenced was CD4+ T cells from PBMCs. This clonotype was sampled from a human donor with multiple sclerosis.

CDR3 nucleotide sequence: TGCAGTGCTAGGGTGTGGGGTAACATTCAGTACTTC. It specifies CSARVWGNIQYF. The chain employs TRBV20-1 and TRBJ2-4, with D unclear. V dropped 3 bases and J dropped 7 bases, with 10 bases sitting between them. Germline V gene lookup returns CDR1 DFQATT and CDR2 SNEGSKA (reference sequence). The CDR3 runs 12 residues.